The rows below give T cell receptor beta chains drawn from one sample of a study of T cells in Graves' hyperthyroidism and ophthalmopathy. TCRdb ran MiXCR on the multiplex PCR reads and lists one entry per CDR3 protein. The data hold roughly 500,000 distinct CDR3 sequences, with roughly 45% observed a single time. The sample comprised peripheral blood or thyroid tissue (not recorded which). These TCRs come from an adult woman with Graves' disease, either hyperthyroidism or ophthalmopathy (not recorded which). The CDR3 runs from the conserved cysteine through the conserved F or W. Each record gives: J gene, D gene, V gene, clone size, CDR3 DNA, CDR3 protein. D genes are given only for firm matches. Rows give clone size only sometimes, using once, few, many, or a class for an expanded clone.

TRBJ1-1 | . | TRBV12-3/TRBV12-4 | many | TGTGCCAGCAATATAGGGGTGCTGAGCACTGAAGCTTTCTTT | CASNIGVLSTEAFF
TRBJ1-1 | . | TRBV19 | many | TGTGCCAGTACTTTGGACACTGAAGCTTTCTTT | CASTLDTEAFF
TRBJ1-2 | . | TRBV4-2 | many | TGTGCCAGCAGCCAAGGAGGAGGGGTTAACTATGGCTACACCTTC | CASSQGGGVNYGYTF
TRBJ2-7 | . | TRBV5-2 | . | TGTGCCAGCAGCTGGGTGGGCTTGCTGTGGGAGCAGTACTTC | CASSWVGLLWEQYF
TRBJ1-6 | TRBD1 | TRBV7-2 | . | TGTGCCAGCAGCTTACAGGGGGGGAACGGTAATTCACCCCTCCACTTT | CASSLQGGNGNSPLHF
TRBJ2-7 | TRBD2 | TRBV29-1 | many | TGCAGCGCCCGAACTAGCGCCTACGAGCAGTACTTC | CSARTSAYEQYF
TRBJ2-2 | TRBD2 | TRBV2 | . | TGTGCCAGCAGACGAACTAGCGGGGGTTACACCGGGGAGCTGTTTTTT | CASRRTSGGYTGELFF
TRBJ1-5 | . | TRBV4-2 | . | TGTGCCAGCAGCCAAGCAGGGGATAGCAATCAGCCCCAGCATTTT | CASSQAGDSNQPQHF
TRBJ1-1 | . | TRBV2 | once | TGTGCCAGCAGAATACCCGGGACGGTTAACACTGAAGCTTTCTTT | CASRIPGTVNTEAFF
TRBJ1-2 | TRBD1 | TRBV19 | once | TGTGCCAGTAGGACACACAGGGGGCCTGGTGGCTACACCTTC | CASRTHRGPGGYTF
TRBJ1-2 | . | TRBV19 | many | TGTGCCAGTAGTATGGGGTTAGCTAACTATGGCTACACCTTC | CASSMGLANYGYTF
TRBJ1-5 | . | TRBV28 | . | TGTGCCAGCCGGGTACAGGGCAATCAGCCCCAGCATTTT | CASRVQGNQPQHF
TRBJ2-7 | . | TRBV10-2 | . | TGCGCCAGTAGGGGGTTGGGCGGAGAACCATACGAGCAGTACTTC | CASRGLGGEPYEQYF
TRBJ2-5 | . | TRBV7-9 | many | TGTGCCAGCAGCTACCTGGGCTTTGGGCAAGAGACCCAGTACTTC | CASSYLGFGQETQYF
TRBJ2-2 | . | TRBV5-1 | many | TGCGCCAGCAGCCCCCCGGGTCAGACCGGGGAGCTGTTTTTT | CASSPPGQTGELFF